The clone carrying this TCR beta chain was observed at least ten times. Its cognate antigen is unknown. Axillary draining lymph nodes of breast cancer patients supplied the node samples. TCRdb re-called the multiplex PCR reads with MiXCR, one entry per CDR3 protein. The sample holds 180,000 or so distinct CDR3 sequences; about 30% are singletons and the top ten take roughly 3.8%. The sample belongs to a study of breast tumors, draining lymph nodes, adjacent tissues. Study-wide results and limits: Tumor TCR diversity was below lymph nodes but above nontumor tissue. Data fit most tumor T cells coming from lymph node, expanding in tumor. Tumor T cell lymph node origin was a supported hypothesis, not proven. Luminal-like breast cancer showed significantly greater tumor-nontumor repertoire similarity than basal-like breast cancer did.

Trimming at V came to 3 bases and at J to 5 bases, leaving 7 bases not matched to a gene. Germline values: CDR1 SGHNT, CDR2 YENEEA. The CDR3 has 15 residues. The material sequenced was axillary lymph node tissue. J is TRBJ2-5 and V is TRBV11-3; 9 positions match TRBD1. This clonotype originated in a female donor with breast cancer. Some clones in this sample may be carry-over from other donors' samples. CDR3 loop: CASSFQQGASETQYF. CDR3 coding DNA: TGTGCCAGCAGCTTTCAACAGGGGGCGTCTGAGACCCAGTACTTC.